One and the same sample provided the 21 T cell receptor delta chains below, sequenced in a study of Vδ1+ human thymocytes. The study, taken as a whole, reports: Thymic TRG and TRD repertoires appeared highly polyclonal, with Gaussian CDR3 length distributions.

Sequences come from RNA converted to cDNA by reverse transcription. Pooled V-gene forward primers with one constant-region reverse primer generated the CDR3 amplicons by multiplex PCR. TCRdb called clones anew from the multiplex PCR reads with CATT. The data contain some 55,000 delta-chain clones, 15% to 20% of them singletons. No antigen has been assigned to these receptors. Sequencing was carried out using Vdelta1+ gamma-delta thymocytes from the thymus. As to subset: FACS-sorted CD3+ TCRalphabeta- TCRVdelta1+ TCRVdelta2- thymocytes. The receptors shown here come from a boy under two years old who had congenital heart surgery.

J is TRDJ1 and V is TRDV1; 8 bases fit TRDD3. This CDR3 region has 18 residues. Unmatched junction bases numbered 14, after V lost 5 bases and J lost 0 bases. Germline CDR1 TSWWSYY, CDR2 QGS. The CDR3: CALGLTRYWGPYTDKLIF. CDR3 in DNA: TGTGCTCTTGGGCTAACTCGGTACTGGGGGCCGTACACCGATAAACTCATCTTT.

The rearrangement links TRDV1 to TRDJ1; possibly TRDD3 for D (6 bases). Trimming removed 1 base at V and 0 bases at J, with 21 bases between. CDR1 is TSWWSYY, CDR2 QGS, per germline. This CDR3 has 19 amino acids. The CDR3, as DNA: TGTGCTCTTGGGGAACGAGAAGGCGTGTGGGGGTTCGACACCGATAAACTCATCTTT. This codes for CALGEREGVWGFDTDKLIF.

This chain links TRDV1 with TRDJ1; 11 bases agree with TRDD3. After removal of 0 bases from V and 0 bases from J, the junction contained 24 bases not matched to a gene. The CDR3 is 24 residues long. CDR1 TSWWSYY and CDR2 QGS come from the germline V gene. The CDR3 region is CALGELVTARGRWGIRAYTDKLIF. CDR3 nucleotide sequence: TGTGCTCTTGGGGAACTGGTAACAGCAAGGGGTCGGTGGGGGATACGCGCTTACACCGATAAACTCATCTTT.

This clone was counted only a few times. The chain is built from TRDV2 and TRDJ1, with 9 nucleotides matching TRDD3. Germline CDR1 GEAIGNYY, CDR2 EKD. The CDR3 is 17 residues long. V trimming: 7 bases; J trimming: 0 bases; junction bases outside the gene matches: 14. The CDR3 region is CACEMYWGTQYTDKLIF. CDR3 DNA: TGTGCCTGCGAAATGTACTGGGGGACTCAGTACACCGATAAACTCATCTTT.

This clone was seen a handful of times. The J gene is TRDJ1, the V gene TRDV1; D unresolved. This CDR3 is 19 amino acids long. Trimming cost V 4 bases and J 0 bases, with 24 bases left between them. In germline, CDR1 is TSWWSYY, CDR2 QGS. In DNA, the CDR3 is TGTGCTCTTGGGGTCAAACTCGTGGACCATCATCTTTACACCGATAAACTCATCTTT. It translates to CALGVKLVDHHLYTDKLIF.

This clone was detected a few times. The chain recombines TRDV1 with TRDJ1, with 7 bases that match TRDD3. Germline assignment: CDR1 TSWWSYY and CDR2 QGS. The CDR3 extends over 17 amino acids. The trim removed 1 base at V and 7 bases at J, leaving 15 bases unmatched. The CDR3, as DNA: TGTGCTCTTGGGGAACATGAGGGGATAAACAGGGGCGCTAAACTCATCTTT. It codes for CALGEHEGINRGAKLIF.

The chain has TRDV1 and TRDJ1; TRDD3 might be the D (5 bases). The V end lost 3 bases, the J end lost 2 bases, and 19 bases lay between the germline ends. This CDR3 is built from 17 residues. Germline CDR1 is TSWWSYY and CDR2 is QGS. The CDR3 sequence: CALGEPRGGRLTDKLIF. The CDR3 region has the DNA TGTGCTCTTGGGGAGCCCAGGGGAGGACGCCTAACCGATAAACTCATCTTT.

This clone was observed a handful of times. The V call is TRDV1, the J call TRDJ1, with D uncertain. Per the germline V gene, CDR1 is TSWWSYY and CDR2 is QGS. This CDR3 comprises 16 residues. V lost 3 bases and J lost 3, with 17 bases in between. CDR3 sequence: CALGDPPPVGADKLIF. CDR3 coding DNA: TGTGCTCTTGGGGACCCTCCCCCGGTCGGGGCCGATAAACTCATCTTT.

For this clone: One end of the junction fails to match germline, which may point to a read error. The gene calls are TRDV1 and TRDJ1; 10 nucleotides agree with TRDD3. CDR3 length: 14 residues. Germline CDR1 is TSWWSYY and CDR2 is QGS. CDR3 nucleotides: TGTGCGCTTGGCACTGGGGGATTCGTTGATAACCTCATCTTT. The encoded protein is CALGTGGFVDNLIF.

This clone has only a few counts. The chain carries TRDV1 and TRDJ1; no reliable D call. CDR1 is TSWWSYY and CDR2 is QGS in the germline V gene. Trimming pared 1 base from V and 4 bases from J, leaving 10 bases between. The CDR3 is 14 residues long. CDR3 DNA sequence: TGTGCTCTTGGGGAACCTCCCCCTTACGATAAACTCATCTTT. Encoded protein: CALGEPPPYDKLIF.

The chain links TRDV1 to TRDJ1; D is unclear. Trimming removed 4 bases at V and 1 base at J, with 13 bases between. CDR3 size: 15 residues. CDR1 and CDR2 from the germline V gene are TSWWSYY and QGS. The CDR3: CALGGAHLFTDKLIF. In nucleotides, the CDR3 is TGTGCTCTTGGGGGAGCTCACCTTTTCACCGATAAACTCATCTTT.

The V gene is TRDV1, the J gene TRDJ1, with D hard to call. The germline V gene encodes CDR1 TSWWSYY and CDR2 QGS. The CDR3 spans 14 residues. V gave up 3 bases and J gave up 6 bases, with 14 bases separating them. The CDR3 loop reads CALGEAVWRYKLIF. The CDR3 bases are TGTGCTCTTGGGGAGGCTGTCTGGCGGTATAAACTCATCTTT.

The rearrangement uses TRDV1 and TRDJ1; 8 bases match TRDD2. CDR1 TSWWSYY and CDR2 QGS come from the germline V gene. CDR3 size: 19 residues. With V trimmed by 3 bases and J by 2 bases, 17 bases remained unmatched. This CDR3 is CALGDQPSYHLLGTDKLIF. CDR3 in DNA: TGTGCTCTTGGGGACCAGCCTTCCTATCACCTACTGGGAACCGATAAACTCATCTTT.

The sample holds a few counts of this clone. This chain joins TRDV1 and TRDJ1; a possible D gene is TRDD3 (7 bases). This CDR3 contains 18 residues. The V end lost 2 bases, the J end lost 3 bases, and 22 bases lay between the germline ends. The germline V gene has CDR1 TSWWSYY and CDR2 QGS. The CDR3 sequence: CALGEFLPYWGDPDKLIF. DNA of the CDR3: TGTGCTCTTGGGGAATTCCTTCCCTACTGGGGAGACCCCGATAAACTCATCTTT.

This rearrangement joins TRDV1 to TRDJ1; the D gene is possibly TRDD3 (6 bases). The CDR3 loop spans 21 amino acids. Germline values: CDR1 TSWWSYY, CDR2 QGS. With 1 base removed from V and 0 bases from J, the gap between germline ends came to 27 bases. The CDR3 nucleotides are TGTGCTCTTGGGGAACCAAGATCGAAGGTGGGGGCTTCAACGTACACCGATAAACTCATCTTT. Its translation is CALGEPRSKVGASTYTDKLIF.

There are a few counts of this clone. The chain couples TRDV1 to TRDJ1; D is perhaps TRDD3 (6 bases). The ends were cut back, 1 base at V and 0 bases at J, with 21 bases in the middle. CDR3 length equals 19 residues. The germline V gene has CDR1 TSWWSYY and CDR2 QGS. In nucleotides, the CDR3 is TGTGCTCTTGGGGAACCTAGGGGATTGGGGCCTATTTACACCGATAAACTCATCTTT. It yields the protein CALGEPRGLGPIYTDKLIF.

This sequence joins TRDV1 and TRDJ1; TRDD3 aligns across 8 bases. CDR1 and CDR2 (germline): TSWWSYY, QGS. V gave up 0 bases and J gave up 0 bases; unmatched junction bases: 24. The CDR3 loop spans 23 amino acids. CDR3: CALGELGPFPFKYWGANTDKLIF. The CDR3 DNA reads as TGTGCTCTTGGGGAACTGGGCCCCTTCCCCTTTAAGTACTGGGGGGCCAACACCGATAAACTCATCTTT.

The chain employs TRDV1 and TRDJ1, with D perhaps TRDD3 (5 bases). This CDR3 region has 20 residues. Germline assignment: CDR1 TSWWSYY and CDR2 QGS. With 1 base removed from V and 0 bases from J, the gap between germline ends came to 24 bases. The CDR3: CALGEPRSGTTLRYTDKLIF. Here the CDR3 DNA reads TGTGCTCTTGGGGAACCTCGGTCGGGGACGACCCTAAGGTACACCGATAAACTCATCTTT.

The chain links TRDV1 to TRDJ1, with a possible D match to TRDD2 (9 bases). V was pared by 4 bases and J by 7 bases, with 40 bases between. This CDR3 has 22 amino acids. The germline gives CDR1 TSWWSYY, CDR2 QGS. This CDR3 reads CALGVRPSYDGGPAGGGGKLIF. The CDR3 DNA reads as TGTGCTCTTGGGGTCCGGCCTTCCTACGATGGTGGGCCGGCTGGGGGAGGAGGTAAACTCATCTTT.

This clone has more than one count but fewer than ten. The rearrangement joins TRDV1 to TRDJ1; a weak D match, TRDD3 (6 bases). The ends were cut back, 0 bases at V and 0 bases at J, with 20 bases in the middle. The CDR3 extends over 19 amino acids. From germline, CDR1 is TSWWSYY and CDR2 QGS. The CDR3 spells CALGELRGWGCSYTDKLIF. CDR3 DNA sequence: TGTGCTCTTGGGGAACTAAGGGGGTGGGGGTGTTCGTACACCGATAAACTCATCTTT.

V is TRDV1 and J is TRDJ1; D perhaps matches TRDD3 (5 bases). CDR1 TSWWSYY and CDR2 QGS come from the germline V gene. The CDR3 covers 17 residues. The ends were cut back, 0 bases at V and 0 bases at J, with 14 bases in the middle. The CDR3 here is CALGELWAILYTDKLIF. CDR3 bases: TGTGCTCTTGGGGAACTCTGGGCCATTCTTTACACCGATAAACTCATCTTT.